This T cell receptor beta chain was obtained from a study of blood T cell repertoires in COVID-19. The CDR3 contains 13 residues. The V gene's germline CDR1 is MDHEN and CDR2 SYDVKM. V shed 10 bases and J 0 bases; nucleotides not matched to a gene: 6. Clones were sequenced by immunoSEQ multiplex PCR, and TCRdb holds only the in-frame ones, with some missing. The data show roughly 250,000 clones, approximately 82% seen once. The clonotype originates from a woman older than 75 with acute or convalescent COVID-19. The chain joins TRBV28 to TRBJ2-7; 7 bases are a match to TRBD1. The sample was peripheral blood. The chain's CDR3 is CAMRDSRSYEQYF. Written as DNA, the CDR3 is TGTGCCATGAGGGACAGCCGCTCCTACGAGCAGTACTTC.